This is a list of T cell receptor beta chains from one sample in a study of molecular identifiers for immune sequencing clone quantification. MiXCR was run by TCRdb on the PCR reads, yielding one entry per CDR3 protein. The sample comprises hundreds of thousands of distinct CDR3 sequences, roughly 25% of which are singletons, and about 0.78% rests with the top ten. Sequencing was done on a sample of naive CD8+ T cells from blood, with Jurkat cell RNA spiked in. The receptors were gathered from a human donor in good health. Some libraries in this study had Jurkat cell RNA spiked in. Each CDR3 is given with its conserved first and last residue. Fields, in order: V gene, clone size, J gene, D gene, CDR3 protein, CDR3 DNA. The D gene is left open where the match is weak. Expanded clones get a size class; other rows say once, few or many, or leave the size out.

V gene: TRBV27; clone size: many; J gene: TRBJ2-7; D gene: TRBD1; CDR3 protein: CASSPQGSHEQYF; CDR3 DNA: TGTGCCAGCAGTCCACAGGGGTCCCACGAGCAGTACTTC
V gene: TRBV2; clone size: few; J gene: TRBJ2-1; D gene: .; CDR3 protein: CASSLWAGASYNEQFF; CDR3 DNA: TGTGCCAGCAGTCTTTGGGCGGGGGCCTCCTACAATGAGCAGTTCTTC
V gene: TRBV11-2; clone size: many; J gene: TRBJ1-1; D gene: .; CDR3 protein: CASSLGGLSEAFF; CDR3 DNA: TGTGCCAGCAGCTTAGGTGGACTGTCTGAAGCTTTCTTT
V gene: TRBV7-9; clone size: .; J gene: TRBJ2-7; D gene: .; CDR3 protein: CASSSARGPYEQYF; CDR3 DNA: TGTGCCAGCTCCTCAGCCAGGGGTCCCTACGAGCAGTACTTC
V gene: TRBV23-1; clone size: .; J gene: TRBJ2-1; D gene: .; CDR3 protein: CASSQSPLASSYNEQFF; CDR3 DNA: TGCGCCAGCAGTCAATCCCCACTAGCTAGCTCCTACAATGAGCAGTTCTTC
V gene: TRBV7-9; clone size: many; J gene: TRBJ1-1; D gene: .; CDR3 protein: CASSLDSGLAEAFF; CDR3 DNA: TGTGCCAGCAGCTTAGATTCAGGGTTGGCTGAAGCTTTCTTT
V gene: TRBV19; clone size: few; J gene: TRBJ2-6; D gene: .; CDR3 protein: CASKQASSGANVLTF; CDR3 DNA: TGTGCCAGTAAGCAGGCTAGCTCTGGGGCCAACGTCCTGACTTTC
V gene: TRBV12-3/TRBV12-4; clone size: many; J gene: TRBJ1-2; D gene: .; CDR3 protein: CASSLMGPYGYTF; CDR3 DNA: TGTGCCAGCAGTTTAATGGGTCCCTATGGCTACACCTTC
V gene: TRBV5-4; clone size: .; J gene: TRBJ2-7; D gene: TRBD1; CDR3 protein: CASILGGPSHYEQYF; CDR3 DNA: TGTGCCAGCATCTTAGGGGGCCCTTCCCACTACGAGCAGTACTTC
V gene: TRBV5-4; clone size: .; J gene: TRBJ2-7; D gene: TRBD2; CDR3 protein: CASSLGPLGSGRIYEQYF; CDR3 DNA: TGTGCCAGCAGCTTGGGACCCTTAGGTAGCGGGAGGATTTACGAGCAGTACTTC
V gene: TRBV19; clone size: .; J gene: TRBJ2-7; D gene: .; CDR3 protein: CASSIRDTYEEQHF; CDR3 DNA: TGTGCCAGTAGTATACGGGACACCTACGAAGAGCAGCACTTC
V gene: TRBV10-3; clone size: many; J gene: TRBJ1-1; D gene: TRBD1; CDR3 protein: CAIRAGTGVDTEAFF; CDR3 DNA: TGTGCCATCAGGGCTGGGACAGGGGTCGACACTGAAGCTTTCTTT
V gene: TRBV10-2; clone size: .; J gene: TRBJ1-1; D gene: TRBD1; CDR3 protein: CASSDPGQGLEAFF; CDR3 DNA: TGCGCCAGCAGTGACCCGGGACAGGGTTTGGAAGCTTTCTTT
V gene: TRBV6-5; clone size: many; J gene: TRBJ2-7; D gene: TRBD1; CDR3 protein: CASSYSDRVEQYF; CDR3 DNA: TGTGCCAGCAGTTACTCGGACAGGGTCGAGCAGTACTTC
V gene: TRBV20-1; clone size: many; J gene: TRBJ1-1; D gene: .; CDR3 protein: CSADRSLPDTEAFF; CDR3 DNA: TGCAGTGCTGACAGAAGTTTGCCGGACACTGAAGCTTTCTTT
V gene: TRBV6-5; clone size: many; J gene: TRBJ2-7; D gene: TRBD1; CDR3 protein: CASSYEVEGAPYEQYF; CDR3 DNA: TGTGCCAGCAGTTATGAGGTTGAGGGGGCTCCCTACGAGCAGTACTTC
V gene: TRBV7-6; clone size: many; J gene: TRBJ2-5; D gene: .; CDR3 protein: CASSLAGDRQETQYF; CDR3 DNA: TGTGCCAGCAGCTTAGCAGGAGACAGGCAAGAGACCCAGTACTTC
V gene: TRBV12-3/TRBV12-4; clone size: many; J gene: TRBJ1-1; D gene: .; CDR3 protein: CASSGDMGMDTEAFF; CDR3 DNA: TGTGCCAGCAGTGGGGACATGGGGATGGACACTGAAGCTTTCTTT
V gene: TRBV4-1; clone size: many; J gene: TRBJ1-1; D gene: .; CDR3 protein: CASSQAGETEAFF; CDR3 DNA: TGCGCCAGCAGCCAAGCAGGGGAGACTGAAGCTTTCTTT
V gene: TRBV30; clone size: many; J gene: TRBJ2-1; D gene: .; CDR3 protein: CAWSTDEQFF; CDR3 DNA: TGTGCCTGGAGTACCGATGAGCAGTTCTTC
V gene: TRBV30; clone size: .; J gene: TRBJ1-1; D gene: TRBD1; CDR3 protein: CAWSRQGAEAFF; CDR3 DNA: TGTGCCTGGAGCAGACAGGGAGCTGAAGCTTTCTTT
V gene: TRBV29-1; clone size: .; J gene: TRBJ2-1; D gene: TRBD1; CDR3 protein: CSVDTGGEQFF; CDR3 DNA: TGCAGCGTTGATACAGGGGGGGAGCAGTTCTTC
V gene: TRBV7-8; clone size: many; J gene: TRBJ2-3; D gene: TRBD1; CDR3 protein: CASSTTGSTDTQYF; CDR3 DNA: TGTGCCAGCAGCACGACAGGGTCCACAGATACGCAGTATTTT
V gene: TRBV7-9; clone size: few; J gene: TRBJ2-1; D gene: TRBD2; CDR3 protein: CASSSRTSFEQFF; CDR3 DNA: TGTGCCAGCAGCTCGCGGACTAGTTTTGAGCAGTTCTTC
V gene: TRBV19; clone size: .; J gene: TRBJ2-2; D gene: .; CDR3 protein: CASSMGWGIGLYENTGELIF; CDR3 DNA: TGTGCCAGTAGTATGGGTTGGGGGATAGGACTCTACGAGAACACCGGGGAGCTGATTTTT
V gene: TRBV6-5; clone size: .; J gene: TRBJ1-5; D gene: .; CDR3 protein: CASSSNGYSNQPQHF; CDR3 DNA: TGTGCCAGCAGTTCGAACGGGTATAGCAATCAGCCCCAGCATTTT
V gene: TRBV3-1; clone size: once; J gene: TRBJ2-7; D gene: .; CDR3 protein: CASSQGPNYEQYF; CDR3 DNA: TGTGCCAGCAGCCAGGGACCGAACTACGAGCAGTACTTC
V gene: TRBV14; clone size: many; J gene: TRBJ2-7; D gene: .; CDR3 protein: CASSQGSGTSSYEQYF; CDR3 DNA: TGTGCCAGCAGCCAAGGATCGGGGACTTCCTCCTACGAGCAGTACTTC
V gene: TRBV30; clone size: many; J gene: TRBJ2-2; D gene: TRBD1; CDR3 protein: CAWSARLTGATGELFF; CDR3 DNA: TGTGCCTGGAGTGCTCGGCTGACAGGGGCAACCGGGGAGCTGTTTTTT
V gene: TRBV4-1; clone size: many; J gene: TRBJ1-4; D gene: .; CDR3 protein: CASSQPWVTTNEKLFF; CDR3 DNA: TGCGCCAGCAGCCAACCCTGGGTAACCACTAATGAAAAACTGTTTTTT
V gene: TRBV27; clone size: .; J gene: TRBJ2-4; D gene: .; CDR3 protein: CAGSLQGHENIQYF; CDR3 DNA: TGTGCCGGCAGTTTACAGGGACACGAAAACATTCAGTACTTC
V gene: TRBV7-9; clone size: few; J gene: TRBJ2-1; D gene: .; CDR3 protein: CASRHTSTEFYSYNEQFF; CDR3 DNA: TGTGCCAGCAGGCATACTAGCACGGAGTTTTACTCCTACAATGAGCAGTTCTTC
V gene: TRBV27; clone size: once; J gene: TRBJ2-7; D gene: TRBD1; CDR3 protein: CAGSLTGGDYEQYF; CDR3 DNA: TGTGCCGGCAGTTTGACAGGGGGGGACTACGAGCAGTACTTC
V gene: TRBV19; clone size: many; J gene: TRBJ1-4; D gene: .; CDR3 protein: CASSILTGQAEEKLFF; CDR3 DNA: TGTGCCAGTAGTATATTGACCGGCCAGGCGGAAGAAAAACTGTTTTTT
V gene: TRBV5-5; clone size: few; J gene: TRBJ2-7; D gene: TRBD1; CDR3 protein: CASSSTDRAYYEQYF; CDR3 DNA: TGTGCCAGCAGTTCTACGGACAGGGCTTACTACGAGCAGTACTTC
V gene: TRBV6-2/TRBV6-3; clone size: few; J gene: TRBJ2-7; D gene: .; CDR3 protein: CASTHTSSQLYF; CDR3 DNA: TGTGCCAGCACCCACACATCCTCTCAATTGTACTTC
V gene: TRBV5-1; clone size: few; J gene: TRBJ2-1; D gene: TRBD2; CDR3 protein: CASSLDTSGNAYNEQFF; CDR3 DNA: TGCGCCAGCAGCTTGGATACTAGCGGGAATGCCTACAATGAGCAGTTCTTC
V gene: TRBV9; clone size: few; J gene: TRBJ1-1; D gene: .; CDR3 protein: CASSGDTRGTEAFF; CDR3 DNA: TGTGCCAGCAGCGGGGACACCCGGGGCACTGAAGCTTTCTTT
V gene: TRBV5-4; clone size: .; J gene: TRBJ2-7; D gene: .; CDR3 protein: CASSTGLSGDEPSF; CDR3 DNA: TGTGCCAGCAGCACGGGACTTTCCGGGGACGAGCCGTCCTTC
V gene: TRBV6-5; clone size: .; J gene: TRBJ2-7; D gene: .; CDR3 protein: CASSYSKGSYEQYF; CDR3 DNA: TGTGCCAGCAGTTACTCGAAGGGCTCCTACGAGCAGTACTTC
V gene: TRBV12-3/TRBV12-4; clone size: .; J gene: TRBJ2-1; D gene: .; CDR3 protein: CASSLAGGRSSYNEQFF; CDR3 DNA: TGTGCCAGCAGTTTAGCCGGGGGCCGGAGCTCCTACAATGAGCAGTTCTTC
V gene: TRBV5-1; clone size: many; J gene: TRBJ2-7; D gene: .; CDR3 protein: CASSLGFRGASYEQYF; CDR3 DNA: TGCGCCAGCAGCTTGGGATTCCGCGGGGCATCCTACGAGCAGTACTTC
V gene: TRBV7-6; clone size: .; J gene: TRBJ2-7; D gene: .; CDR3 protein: CASSPEGPPSYEQYF; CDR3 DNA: TGTGCCAGCAGCCCTGAAGGGCCCCCGTCCTACGAGCAGTACTTC
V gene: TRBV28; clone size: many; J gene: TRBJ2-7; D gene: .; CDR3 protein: CASSFRGLRSYEQYF; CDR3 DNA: TGTGCCAGCAGTTTTCGGGGGCTAAGGTCCTACGAGCAGTACTTC
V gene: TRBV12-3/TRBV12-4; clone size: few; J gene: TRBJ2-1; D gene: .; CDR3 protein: CASSPRQGGNEQFF; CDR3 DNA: TGTGCCAGCAGTCCCAGACAGGGAGGCAATGAGCAGTTCTTC
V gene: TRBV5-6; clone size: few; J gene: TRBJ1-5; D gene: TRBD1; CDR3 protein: CASSLGAHRGGESSNQPQHF; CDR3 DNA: TGTGCCAGCAGCTTGGGGGCCCACAGGGGAGGAGAGTCGAGCAATCAGCCCCAGCATTTT
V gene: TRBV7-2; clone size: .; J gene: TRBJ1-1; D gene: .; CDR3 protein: CATQFGNTEAFF; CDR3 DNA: TGTGCCACCCAATTCGGGAACACTGAAGCTTTCTTT
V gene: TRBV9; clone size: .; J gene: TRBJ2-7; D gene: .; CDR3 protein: CTSSTGGMGEQYF; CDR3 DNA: TGTACCAGCAGCACCGGGGGTATGGGAGAGCAGTACTTC